This TCR beta chain emerged from a study of cytomegalovirus exposure and HLA in healthy donors. Points from the study as a whole: Cytomegalovirus status, reportedly, was diagnosed with high specificity and sensitivity by the classifier. Sequencing depth roughly uniform across donors was assumed in presence/absence analyses.

Germline CDR1 and CDR2: MDHEN and SYDVKM. The CDR3 loop spans 17 amino acids. The V segment lost 5 bases and the J segment 6 bases; nucleotides outside the gene matches: 15. With 60 Vbeta and 13 Jbeta primers, the PCR was carried out. Profiled with immunoSEQ multiplex PCR; TCRdb holds only in-frame clones, not every one. The sample holds 80,000 to 100,000 clones, over 65% seen once. Regarding this clone: The antigen remains unidentified.

Sample: PBMCs. The rearrangement uses TRBV28 and TRBJ2-1; 8 bases map to TRBD2. The TCR sequence derives from a young woman in good health and CMV-seropositive. CDR3 protein: CASSLSPGLAGRNEQFF. The CDR3 bases are TGTGCCAGCAGTCTGTCCCCCGGGCTAGCGGGCCGCAATGAGCAGTTCTTC.